The entry below describes one T cell receptor (beta chain). This clonotype was detected a few times. Its binding antigen is unknown. One base away there is no much larger clone; base qualities are not given. PBMCs were isolated by Ficoll-Paque density gradient centrifugation. The sequencing machine was an Illumina NovaSeq 6000. TCRalpha and TCRbeta cDNA libraries were built by 5'RACE with constant-segment primers, adding sample barcodes and unique molecular identifiers. RNA was extracted from every sample with Trizol reagent. Amplification of the libraries took two PCR steps, and the second step added a second sample barcode plus Illumina TruSeq adapters. The libraries were sequenced on an Illumina NovaSeq using 2 x 150 bp paired-end reads. The published analysis was carried out like this. Demultiplexing of reads and collapsing into UMI-guided consensus sequences were performed with migec v1.2.7. Using mixcr v2.1.11, UMI consensuses were aligned to TRA and TRB V and J templates and then assembled into clonotypes. Clonotypes were classified as expanded or contracted when called significant by both edgeR and NoisET, with noise models trained on biological replicates. For edgeR calls, the thresholds were a false discovery rate-adjusted p below 0.01 and a log2 fold-change of 1. As an exploratory analysis of dynamics, max-normalized trajectories of the 1000 most abundant clonotypes were examined by PCA with hierarchical clustering. Separately sequenced CD4+ and CD8+ repertoires were used to assign a CD4 or CD8 phenotype to each responding clone. TCRdb cleaned the public reads at Q25 with fastp, built clones with MiXCR and kept in-frame beta chains. When rows share a CDR3 protein, they turn into one entry using the most common DNA and genes. None of the V and J calls come from the authors' own analysis; TCRdb made them. The sample has fewer than 500,000 distinct CDR3 sequences on record, roughly 23% of them singletons. In total, the top ten clones hold 12% of the sample.

The data stem from a study of T-cell memory formation after mild COVID-19 (dated by TCRdb to the early 2020s). Broadly, across the study: TCR sequence clusters from the two donors were largely donor specific. T-cell clones expanding and contracting after mild COVID-19 in two donors were tracked by longitudinal TCRalpha and TCRbeta repertoire sequencing. Two young, previously healthy adult volunteers, one female and one male, were included in the cohort. Overall results and qualifications from the work: Contracting CD4+ clones were found mainly in CM and EM memory subsets, while CD8+ clones were enriched in EMRA. The detection of some responding clones in pre-infection memory suggests that pre-existing cross-reactive memory T cells joined the SARS-CoV-2 response. The study included only a couple of mild cases, and larger cohorts that include severe cases with pre-infection samples were judged to be necessary. The second-wave clones that peaked on day 37 were not confirmed to be SARS-CoV-2 specific. Clones that contracted from day 15 to 85 showed balanced CD4/CD8 phenotypes, whereas a second wave of clones that expanded from day 15 to 37 leaned towards CD4+.

V and J lose 5 bases and 4 bases, and a span of 18 bases separates them. CDR1 and CDR2 are read off the germline V gene as MNHEY and SVGEGT. The CDR3 measures 15 amino acids from cysteine to phenylalanine. CDR3 DNA only is kept here, 45 bases in frame from base 1. Recombination connected TRBV6-2 or TRBV6-3 to TRBJ2-7, with the D gene possibly TRBD1 or TRBD2, each one fitting 7 bases. This clonotype was sampled from an adult woman who had mild COVID-19 (a few samples of this study predate the infection). The sample titles of this study are shuffled in the database, so cell type and time point are left out; the donor was told from shared clones. The source material was PBMCs or a T cell subset sorted from them (not recorded which). The CDR3 region reads CASSTRPGGVYEQYF. The bases read TGTGCCAGCAGTACACGCCCAGGGGGGGTGTACGAGCAGTACTTC.